A selection of T cell receptor beta chains follows, all from one sample in a study of blood T cell repertoires in COVID-19. Measured with immunoSEQ multiplex PCR; TCRdb has only the in-frame clones, and not every one. In the table there are fewer than 350,000 clones, 85% of which are singletons. Sequencing input: PBMCs or T cells enriched from blood (not recorded which). The receptors originated from a woman in her twenties or thirties who had been exposed to COVID-19. CDR3s include the opening cysteine and the closing phenylalanine or tryptophan. D genes are given only for firm matches. Not every row has a clone size; where given, it reads once, few, many or a size class.

j_gene | d_gene | v_gene | abundance | CDR3nt | CDR3aa
TRBJ1-3 | . | TRBV5-1 | once | TGCGCCAGCAGCTGGCCGACAGCTTCTGGAAACACCATATATTTT | CASSWPTASGNTIYF
TRBJ1-3 | . | TRBV5-6 | . | TGTGCCAGCAGCTTTGTAGGGGGCACCATATATTTT | CASSFVGGTIYF
TRBJ2-7 | TRBD1 | TRBV30 | . | TGTGCCTGGAACAGGGGCCCCTACGAGCAGTACTTC | CAWNRGPYEQYF
TRBJ2-7 | . | TRBV9 | . | TGTGCCAGCAGCGTAGGACCCAGCGGTCATTACGAGCAGTACTTC | CASSVGPSGHYEQYF
TRBJ2-7 | . | TRBV2 | . | TGTGCCAGCAGTTGGGTGGCAGGGTGTCACTTC | CASSWVAGCHF
TRBJ2-3 | . | TRBV2 | . | TGTGCCAGCCGGCTAGAATCCAGCACAGATACGCAGTATTTT | CASRLESSTDTQYF
TRBJ1-3 | TRBD1 | TRBV4-3 | . | TGCGCCAGCAGCCCTGACAGGGGAGGTTCTGGAAACACCATATATTTT | CASSPDRGGSGNTIYF
TRBJ2-3 | TRBD1 | TRBV5-1 | . | TGCGCCAGCAGCAGACAGGGGCCGGATACGCAGTATTTT | CASSRQGPDTQYF
TRBJ2-3 | . | TRBV9 | . | TGTGCCAGCAGCGTAGAGGCAGGCAGAGACACAGATACGCAGTATTTT | CASSVEAGRDTDTQYF
TRBJ2-7 | . | TRBV28 | . | TGTGCCAGCAGTTTACAGGGTTACGAGCAGTACTTC | CASSLQGYEQYF
TRBJ1-2 | . | TRBV7-6 | . | TGTGCCAGCAGCGACAGCTTCTATGGCTACACCTTC | CASSDSFYGYTF
TRBJ2-1 | TRBD2 | TRBV30 | . | TGTGCCTGGAGTAGCGGGGGGGTTATCGATGAGCAGTTCTTC | CAWSSGGVIDEQFF
TRBJ2-5 | TRBD2 | TRBV5-1 | . | TGCGCCAGCAGCCTCGGAGCGGGGACCCAAGAGACCCAGTACTTC | CASSLGAGTQETQYF
TRBJ1-5 | . | TRBV27 | . | TGTGCCAGCAGTTTGGGGGCTAGCAATCAGCCCCAGCATTTT | CASSLGASNQPQHF
TRBJ2-5 | . | TRBV10-1 | . | TGCGCCAGCAGTGTGGGAGTGAGGGAGACCCAGTACTTC | CASSVGVRETQYF
TRBJ2-3 | TRBD2 | TRBV3-1/TRBV3-2 | . | TGTGCCAGCAGCCAAGGGACTAGCGGGACCCATACGCAGTATTTT | CASSQGTSGTHTQYF
TRBJ2-7 | TRBD1 | TRBV28 | . | TGTGCCAGCAGCTCGGGACAGGTGGAGCAGTACTTC | CASSSGQVEQYF